The next 9 T cell receptor beta chains were all read from a single sample in a study of PD-1 blockade in classical Hodgkin lymphoma. Profiled with immunoSEQ multiplex PCR; TCRdb holds only in-frame clones, not every one. Here the sample spans tens of thousands of clones, around 90% being singletons. Specified time point: cycle 4 day 1 (C4D1), after 6 weeks of nivolumab. Every patient had relapsed following autologous stem cell transplantation, and cohorts differed in brentuximab vedotin exposure. The sample was peripheral blood mononuclear cells (PBMCs), taken before the fourth cycle of nivolumab. The receptors derive from a human donor with classical Hodgkin lymphoma.

The chain carries TRBV11-2 and TRBJ2-6, with D possibly being TRBD1 or TRBD2 (6 bases each). V lost 5 bases and J lost 0, with 17 bases in between. Germline V gives CDR1 SGHAT, CDR2 FQNNGV. The CDR3 sequence is 18 residues long. The CDR3 is CASSLGGRRSSGANVLTF. CDR3 nucleotide sequence: TGTGCCAGCAGCCTTGGGGGGCGACGGAGCTCTGGGGCCAACGTCCTGACTTTC.

V gene TRBV7-9 combines with J gene TRBJ1-1; D is possibly TRBD1 (5 bases). Germline CDR1 and CDR2: SEHNR and FQNEAQ (reference sequence). The CDR3 extends over 12 amino acids. Deletions cut 4 bases from V and 11 bases from J, with 14 bases between. The CDR3 bases are TGTGCCAGCAGCTCCGACAGCCCCGGGGCTTTCTTT. Protein: CASSSDSPGAFF. The full variable domain, in which reference TRBV7-9 and TRBJ1-1 provide the parts outside the CDR3, is DTGVSQNPRHKITKRGQNVTFRCDPISEHNRLYWYRQTLGQGPEFLTYFQNEAQLEKSRLLSDRFSAERPKGSFSTLEIQRTEQGDSAMYLCASSSDSPGAFFGQGTRLTVV.

The V call is TRBV7-9, the J call TRBJ2-2, with D possibly being TRBD1 (5 bases). The germline V gene encodes CDR1 SEHNR and CDR2 FQNEAQ (reference sequence). V dropped 1 base and J dropped 2 bases, with 8 bases sitting between them. The CDR3 length is 15 residues. Here the CDR3 reads CASSLGTSNTGELFF. CDR3 in DNA: TGTGCCAGCAGCTTAGGGACATCAAACACCGGGGAGCTGTTTTTT.

This rearrangement joins TRBV6-5 to TRBJ2-3; 8 bases are shared with TRBD2. V gave up 0 bases and J gave up 10 bases; unmatched junction bases: 12. The CDR3 has 16 amino acids. Germline V gene sequence: CDR1 MNHEY, CDR2 SVGAGI. The chain's CDR3 is CASSYSTGGAWGPQYF. CDR3 DNA: TGTGCCAGCAGTTACTCGACGGGGGGGGCCTGGGGGCCGCAGTATTTT.

The CDR3 here is CASSLASGQGTKTVRGYTF. The CDR3 bases are TGTGCCAGCAGCTTGGCGTCAGGACAGGGAACCAAAACGGTGAGGGGCTACACCTTC. The chain is built from TRBV7-9 and TRBJ1-2, with 8 bases identical to TRBD1. J was trimmed by 8 bases and V by 3 bases; bases with no gene match: 23. The germline V gene encodes CDR1 SEHNR and CDR2 FQNEAQ (reference sequence). This CDR3 region has 19 residues.

The chain joins TRBV18 to TRBJ2-7, with no clear D. The CDR3 contains 12 residues. CDR1 is KGHSH and CDR2 is LQKENI in the germline V gene. Trimming removed 5 bases at V and 5 bases at J, with 10 bases between. The CDR3 nucleotides read TGTGCCAGCTCAGCTGGGGATAACGAGCAGTACTTC. It translates to CASSAGDNEQYF. Full variable domain (rest looked up from reference TRBV18 and TRBJ2-7): NAGVMQNPRHLVRRRGQEARLRCSPMKGHSHVYWYRQLPEEGLKFMVYLQKENIIDESGMPKERFSAEFPKEGPSILRIQQVVRGDSAAYFCASSAGDNEQYFGPGTRLTVT.

The V call is TRBV5-4, the J call TRBJ2-1, with no clear D. In germline, CDR1 is SGHNT, CDR2 YYREEE (reference sequence). The V gene lost 1 base and the J gene lost 2 bases, with 7 bases spanning the gap. The CDR3 length is 14 residues. CDR3 loop: CASSLTETYNEQFF. The CDR3 nucleotides are TGTGCCAGCAGCTTGACAGAGACCTACAATGAGCAGTTCTTC.

This chain joins TRBV6-1 and TRBJ1-5, with 12 bases fitting TRBD1. CDR3 size: 15 residues. V was pared by 4 bases and J by 7 bases, with 5 bases of the junction left unmatched. Germline CDR1 and CDR2: MNHNS and SASEGT. The chain's CDR3 is CASSAGTGGYQPQHF. For the CDR3, the DNA is TGTGCCAGCAGTGCCGGGACAGGGGGCTACCAGCCCCAGCATTTT.

This chain links TRBV5-1 with TRBJ1-1; possible D gene TRBD1, 5 bases. CDR1 and CDR2 from the germline V gene are SGHRS and YFSETQ. Trimming took off 7 bases at V and 0 bases at J, with 19 bases between the two ends. The CDR3 extends over 16 amino acids. The CDR3 coding sequence is TGCGCCAGCCGGAATAGGATTTGGGGGATGAACACTGAAGCTTTCTTT. Encoded protein: CASRNRIWGMNTEAFF.